This is a list of T cell receptor beta chains from one sample in a study of T cell responses to AZD1222 COVID-19 vaccine. Here immunoSEQ multiplex PCR was the method, and the copy in TCRdb shows in-frame clones only, minus some. The table shows approximately 260,000 clones, with approximately 93% occurring only once. This specimen was peripheral blood, taken on day 0 of AZD1222 vaccination. Every receptor here comes from an adult in good health. Each CDR3 is given with its conserved first and last residue. A D gene is named only where the DNA matches it firmly. Rows may omit the clone size; those that give it use once, few, many or a size class.

clone_size j_call d_call v_call cdr3_nt cdr3_aa
. TRBJ2-1 TRBD2 TRBV5-1 TGCGCCAGCAGCATCGGGACTATCTCCTACAATGAGCAGTTCTTC CASSIGTISYNEQFF
. TRBJ1-2 . TRBV20-1 TGCAGTGCTAGTGGTTTTCCCAGCCTCTATGGCTACACCTTC CSASGFPSLYGYTF
. TRBJ1-4 . TRBV7-2 TGTGCCAGCAGCTTAGGGGCGGCTTACTATGAAAAACTGTTTTTT CASSLGAAYYEKLFF
. TRBJ2-1 . TRBV24-1 TGTGCCACCAGTGATTCAGGGGCCAGCTACAATGAGCAGTTCTTC CATSDSGASYNEQFF
. TRBJ2-2 . TRBV15 TGTGCCACCAGCAGAGGTCAGATGAACACCGGGGAGCTGTTTTTT CATSRGQMNTGELFF
. TRBJ2-2 . TRBV28 TGTGCCAGCAGTCCTCGGACCCGGTCCACCGGGGAGCTGTTTTTT CASSPRTRSTGELFF
. TRBJ2-3 TRBD2 TRBV9 TGTGCCAGCAGCGCCTCTAGCGGGGGGGCCTTAGATACGCAGTATTTT CASSASSGGALDTQYF
. TRBJ2-4 . TRBV18 TGTGCCAGCTCACCAGGGACTCCCACCAAAAACATTCAGTACTTC CASSPGTPTKNIQYF
. TRBJ2-7 TRBD2 TRBV5-1 TGCGCCAGCAAAATGGACACGGGGGGACGGTACGAGCAGTACTTC CASKMDTGGRYEQYF
. TRBJ2-2 . TRBV9 TGTGCCAGCAGCGTAGTATCGGGGGAGCTGTTTTTT CASSVVSGELFF
. TRBJ2-5 TRBD2 TRBV24-1 TGTGCCACCAGTGACCGGACTAGACCCCCGGAGACCCAGTACTTC CATSDRTRPPETQYF
once TRBJ2-3 . TRBV7-8 TGTGCCAGCAGCTTCCCGACACCGGATACGCAGTATTTT CASSFPTPDTQYF
. TRBJ1-1 . TRBV20-1 TGCAGTGCTAGTCGACGGGGTATGTGGACTGAAGCTTTCTTT CSASRRGMWTEAFF
. TRBJ2-1 TRBD1 TRBV6-1 TGTGCCAGCAGTGAGCCGGGACAGGGATCCAATGAGCAGTTCTTC CASSEPGQGSNEQFF
. TRBJ1-1 TRBD1 TRBV9 TGTGCCAGCAGCCTTTGGGACAGGGAAGGTGAAGCTTTCTTT CASSLWDREGEAFF
. TRBJ1-2 TRBD1 TRBV5-1 TGCGCCAGCAGCCCCGGACAGGGAGGAGACTACACCTTC CASSPGQGGDYTF
once TRBJ2-2 . TRBV5-4 TGTGCCAGCAGCTTGATGGGACCGAACACCGGGGAGCTGTTTTTT CASSLMGPNTGELFF
. TRBJ1-6 . TRBV9 TGTGCCAGCAGCCCCCGGCGGGTGGGCTCACCCCTCCACTTT CASSPRRVGSPLHF
. TRBJ1-1 . TRBV3-1/TRBV3-2 TGTGCCAGCAGCCAAGATCTGAGGGGGGGGCTCGCTGAAGCTTTCTTT CASSQDLRGGLAEAFF
. TRBJ1-1 . TRBV7-8 TGTGCCAGCCATCGAAGGGCCGACACTGAAGCTTTCTTT CASHRRADTEAFF
once TRBJ1-1 . TRBV25-1 TGTGCCAGCAGCCCACGGGGGGCTGGCACTGAAGCTTTCTTT CASSPRGAGTEAFF
. TRBJ1-5 . TRBV5-1 TGCGCCAGCAGCTCGATTCTGGGGGGAACCCAGCATTTT CASSSILGGTQHF
. TRBJ2-7 TRBD2 TRBV20-1 TGCAGTGCTAGTGGGACTAGCGGCTACGAGCAGTACTTC CSASGTSGYEQYF
. TRBJ2-2 . TRBV2 TGTGCCAGCATGGTGGGGGGGCGCACCGGGGAGCTGTTTTTT CASMVGGRTGELFF
. TRBJ2-7 . TRBV18 TGTGCCAGCTCGCCGTCAGGGGACGAGCAGTACTTC CASSPSGDEQYF
. TRBJ2-4 . TRBV2 TGTGCCAGCACCGGCCCAGGGGATCAGACTTTTCAGTACTTC CASTGPGDQTFQYF
. TRBJ2-2 . TRBV11-1 TGTGCCAGCAGCTCGGATCCCACCGGGGAGCTGTTTTTT CASSSDPTGELFF
. TRBJ2-7 . TRBV15 TGTGCCACCAGCAGAGAGGCAGGGTTAAGGGGTTCCTACGAGCAGTACTTC CATSREAGLRGSYEQYF
. TRBJ2-7 TRBD1 TRBV5-1 TGCGCCAGCAGCCGTGGGACAGGTGACTACGAGCAGTACTTC CASSRGTGDYEQYF
. TRBJ1-4 . TRBV7-9 TGTGCCAGCAGCTTAGGGGCCACGTCAATTTTT CASSLGATSIF
. TRBJ1-5 . TRBV10-3 TGTGCCATCCGCTCGGAACAGGGCGGCAATCAGCCCCAGCATTTT CAIRSEQGGNQPQHF
. TRBJ2-1 TRBD2 TRBV6-2/TRBV6-3 TGTGCCAGCAGTTCTTTTACTAGCGGGAGCCAGAAATTCGATGAGCAGTTCTTC CASSSFTSGSQKFDEQFF
. TRBJ1-2 . TRBV5-1 TGCGCCAGCAGCTTGGAGATCGGAGGGAACTATGGCTACACCTTC CASSLEIGGNYGYTF
. TRBJ2-7 . TRBV28 TGTGCCAGCAGTGGAATGAGCAGGTATACCCCGACCTACGAGCAGTACTTC CASSGMSRYTPTYEQYF
. TRBJ2-7 . TRBV27 TGTGCCAGCAAGGCCGGACAGCTCTACGAGCAGTACTTC CASKAGQLYEQYF
. TRBJ2-5 TRBD2 TRBV2 TGTGCCAGCAGCGTGACTGAGCGGGGGGGGACCCAGTACTTC CASSVTERGGTQYF
. TRBJ1-2 TRBD1 TRBV7-8 TGTGCCAGCAGCAAAGACAGGGGGTTGAGGGGCTACACCTTC CASSKDRGLRGYTF
. TRBJ2-5 . TRBV15 TGTGCCACCAGCAGGGGAGGGGGTGGGTTGGAGACCCAGTACTTC CATSRGGGGLETQYF
. TRBJ1-4 TRBD1 TRBV3-1/TRBV3-2 TGTGCCAGCAGCCAAAGCCTTGAGACAGGGCTTAATGAAAAACTGTTTTTT CASSQSLETGLNEKLFF
. TRBJ1-2 . TRBV28 TGTGCCAGCAGTTTCATTGGGGTGTATGGCTACACCTTC CASSFIGVYGYTF
. TRBJ1-5 TRBD1 TRBV7-2 TGTGCCAGCAGCCAGGGGGGGTCTTCGGGGCCCCAGCATTTT CASSQGGSSGPQHF